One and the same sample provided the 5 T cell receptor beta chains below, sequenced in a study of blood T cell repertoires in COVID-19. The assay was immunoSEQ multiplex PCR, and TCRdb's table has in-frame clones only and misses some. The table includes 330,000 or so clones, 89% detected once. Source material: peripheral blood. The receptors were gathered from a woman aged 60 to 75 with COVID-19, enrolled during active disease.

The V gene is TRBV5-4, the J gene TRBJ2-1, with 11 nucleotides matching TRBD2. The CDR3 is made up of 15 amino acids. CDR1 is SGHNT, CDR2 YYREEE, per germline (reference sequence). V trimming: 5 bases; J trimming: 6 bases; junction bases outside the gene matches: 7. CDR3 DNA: TGTGCCAGCAGTATAGCGGGGGGGCCAAGCAATGAGCAGTTCTTC. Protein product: CASSIAGGPSNEQFF.

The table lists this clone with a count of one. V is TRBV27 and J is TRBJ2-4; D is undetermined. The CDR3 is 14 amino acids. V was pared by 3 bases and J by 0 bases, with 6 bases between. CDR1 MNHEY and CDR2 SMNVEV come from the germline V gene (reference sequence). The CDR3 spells CASSFNIAKNIQYF. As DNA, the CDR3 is TGTGCCAGCAGTTTTAACATAGCCAAAAACATTCAGTACTTC.

CDR3 in DNA: TGTGCCAGCAGTGGACAGGGGGCGCGTGGGACTGAAGCTTTCTTT. It translates to CASSGQGARGTEAFF. The genes are TRBV28 and TRBJ1-1; 11 positions agree with TRBD1. The junction had 7 bases not matched to a gene; V was cut back by 5 bases and J by 5 bases. The CDR3 runs 15 residues. CDR1 and CDR2 (germline): MDHEN, SYDVKM.

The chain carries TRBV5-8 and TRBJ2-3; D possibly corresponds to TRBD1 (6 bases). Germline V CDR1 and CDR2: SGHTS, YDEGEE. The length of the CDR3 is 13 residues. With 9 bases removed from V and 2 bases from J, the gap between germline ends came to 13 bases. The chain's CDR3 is CATQDRFTDTQYF. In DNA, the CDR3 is TGTGCCACCCAGGACAGATTCACAGATACGCAGTATTTT.

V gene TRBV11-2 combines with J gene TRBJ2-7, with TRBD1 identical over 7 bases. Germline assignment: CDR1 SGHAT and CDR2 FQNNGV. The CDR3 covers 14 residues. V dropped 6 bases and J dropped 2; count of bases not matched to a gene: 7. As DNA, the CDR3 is TGTGCCAGCAGTTCCTACAGGGGTCCCTACGAGCAGTACTTC. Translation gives CASSSYRGPYEQYF.